This is a list of T cell receptor beta chains from one sample in a study of T-cell memory formation after mild COVID-19. Via MiXCR, TCRdb re-called the 5' RACE reads, giving one row per CDR3 protein. Among 250,000 to 350,000 distinct CDR3 sequences listed, just under 20% were seen once. Sequencing used PBMCs or a T cell subset sorted from them (not recorded which). Receptors were obtained from a young man who had mild COVID-19 (a few samples of this study predate the infection). Cell type and time point are not known. Both conserved end residues are part of each CDR3. D genes are given only for firm matches. The size field is filled for only some rows; it gives once, few, many or a size class.

>TRBJ1-6|NA|NA|TRBV5-1
CASSFREQGNSPLHF
TGCGCCAGCAGCTTTAGGGAACAGGGTAATTCACCCCTCCACTTT
>TRBJ2-5|TRBD2|NA|TRBV3-1
CASSSGLAAVQETQYF
TGTGCCAGCAGCTCTGGACTAGCGGCGGTTCAAGAGACCCAGTACTTC
>TRBJ2-3|TRBD2|few|TRBV20-1
CSASRLAGGSTDTQYF
TGCAGTGCTAGCCGGCTAGCGGGGGGTAGCACAGATACGCAGTATTTT
>TRBJ1-2|TRBD1|few|TRBV6-5
CASSYSTGRRDGYTF
TGTGCCAGCAGTTACTCGACAGGGCGTAGGGATGGCTACACCTTC
>TRBJ1-2|NA|many|TRBV5-1
CASSFGGSGYGYTF
TGCGCCAGCAGCTTTGGGGGGAGTGGCTATGGCTACACCTTC
>TRBJ2-1|NA|many|TRBV7-9
CASRREEGNEQFF
TGTGCCAGCCGCAGGGAGGAGGGCAATGAGCAGTTCTTC
>TRBJ2-5|NA|many|TRBV7-2
CASSAGNFEAETQYF
TGTGCCAGCAGCGCCGGGAACTTTGAGGCAGAGACCCAGTACTTC
>TRBJ2-7|NA|few|TRBV7-9
CAIDVGGLRQTAYEQYF
TGTGCCATCGACGTTGGGGGGCTACGGCAAACAGCCTACGAGCAGTACTTC
>TRBJ1-1|NA|NA|TRBV7-8
CDSTPKLRGYTEAFF
TGTGACAGCACCCCTAAGCTTCGGGGGTACACTGAAGCTTTCTTT
>TRBJ1-2|TRBD1|NA|TRBV4-2
CASSTGGHYGYTF
TGTGCCAGTTCAACAGGGGGGCACTATGGCTACACCTTC
>TRBJ2-5|TRBD1|few|TRBV5-1
CASRHITGVETQYF
TGCGCCAGCAGACACATTACAGGGGTGGAGACCCAGTACTTC
>TRBJ2-1|NA|NA|TRBV24-1
CATSDPRVTYNEQFF
TGTGCCACCAGTGATCCCAGGGTGACCTACAATGAGCAGTTCTTC
>TRBJ2-7|TRBD1|few|TRBV20-1
CSARVIGGFSYEQYF
TGCAGTGCTAGAGTCATAGGGGGCTTCTCCTACGAGCAGTACTTC
>TRBJ2-2|TRBD2|few|TRBV29-1
CSSRGGRTGELFF
TGCAGCTCTCGGGGGGGACGTACCGGGGAGCTGTTTTTT
>TRBJ1-2|TRBD1|few|TRBV3-1
CASSQVTGSYNYGYTF
TGTGCCAGCAGCCAAGTGACAGGGTCCTATAACTATGGCTACACCTTC